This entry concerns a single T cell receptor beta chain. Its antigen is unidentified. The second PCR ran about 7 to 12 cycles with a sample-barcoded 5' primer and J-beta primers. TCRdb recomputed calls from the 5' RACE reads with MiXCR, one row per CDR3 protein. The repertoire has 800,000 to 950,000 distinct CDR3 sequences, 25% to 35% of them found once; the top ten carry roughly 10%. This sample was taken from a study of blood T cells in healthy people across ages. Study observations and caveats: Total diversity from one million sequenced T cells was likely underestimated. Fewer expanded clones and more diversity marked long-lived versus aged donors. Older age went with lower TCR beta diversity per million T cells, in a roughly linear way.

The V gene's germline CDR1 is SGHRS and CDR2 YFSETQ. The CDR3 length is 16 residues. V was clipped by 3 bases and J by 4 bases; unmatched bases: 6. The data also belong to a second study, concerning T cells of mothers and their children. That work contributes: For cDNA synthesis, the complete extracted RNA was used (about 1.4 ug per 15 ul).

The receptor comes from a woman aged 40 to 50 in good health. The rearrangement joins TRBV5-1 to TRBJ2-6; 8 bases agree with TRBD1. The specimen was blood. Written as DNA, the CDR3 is TGCGCCAGCAGCTCGCGGACAGGGTTCGGGGCCAACGTCCTGACTTTC. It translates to CASSSRTGFGANVLTF.